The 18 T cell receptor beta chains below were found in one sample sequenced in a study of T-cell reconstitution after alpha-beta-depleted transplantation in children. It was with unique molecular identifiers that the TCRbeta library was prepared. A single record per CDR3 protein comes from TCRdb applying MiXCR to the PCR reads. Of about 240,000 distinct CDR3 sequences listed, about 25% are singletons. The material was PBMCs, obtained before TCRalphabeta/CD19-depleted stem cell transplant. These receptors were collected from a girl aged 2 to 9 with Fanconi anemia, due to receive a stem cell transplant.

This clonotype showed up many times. The CDR3 DNA is TGTGCCACCAGCAGCGATAGCGGGGCTGTCACAGATACGCAGTATTTT. Residues: CATSSDSGAVTDTQYF. This sequence joins TRBV15 and TRBJ2-3, with TRBD2 matching 8 bases. The V segment lost 3 bases and the J segment 2 bases; nucleotides outside the gene matches: 7. The CDR3 runs to 16 residues. Germline values: CDR1 LNHNV, CDR2 YYDKDF (reference sequence).

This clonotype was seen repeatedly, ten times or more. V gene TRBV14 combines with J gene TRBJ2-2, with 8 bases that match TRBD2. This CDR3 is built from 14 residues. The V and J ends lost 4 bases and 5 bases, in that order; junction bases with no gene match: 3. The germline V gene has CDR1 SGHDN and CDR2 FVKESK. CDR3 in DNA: TGTGCCAGCAGCCTAGCGGGACTTACCGGGGAGCTGTTTTTT. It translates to CASSLAGLTGELFF.

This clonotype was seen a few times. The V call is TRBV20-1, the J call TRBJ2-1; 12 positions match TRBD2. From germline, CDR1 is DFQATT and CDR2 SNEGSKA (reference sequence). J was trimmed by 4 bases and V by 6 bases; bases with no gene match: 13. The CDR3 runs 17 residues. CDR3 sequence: CSAYAPSGLAGYNEQFF. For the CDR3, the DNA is TGCAGTGCGTATGCGCCGTCGGGACTAGCGGGTTACAATGAGCAGTTCTTC.

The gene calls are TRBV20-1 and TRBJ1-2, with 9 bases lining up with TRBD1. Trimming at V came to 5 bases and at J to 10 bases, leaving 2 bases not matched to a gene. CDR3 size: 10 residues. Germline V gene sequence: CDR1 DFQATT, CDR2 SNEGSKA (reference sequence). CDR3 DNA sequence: TGCAGTGCTGGGACAGGGACCTACACCTTC. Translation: CSAGTGTYTF.

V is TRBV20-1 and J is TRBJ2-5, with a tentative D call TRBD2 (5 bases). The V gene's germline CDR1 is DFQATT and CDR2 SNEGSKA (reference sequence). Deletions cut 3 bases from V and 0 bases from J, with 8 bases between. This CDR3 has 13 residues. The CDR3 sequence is CSASEGNQETQYF. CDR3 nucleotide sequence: TGCAGTGCTAGCGAGGGTAACCAAGAGACCCAGTACTTC.

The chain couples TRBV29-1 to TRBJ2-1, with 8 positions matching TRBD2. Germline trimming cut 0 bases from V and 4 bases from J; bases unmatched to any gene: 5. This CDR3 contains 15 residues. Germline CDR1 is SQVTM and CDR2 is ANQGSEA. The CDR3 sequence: CSVEDIAGSYNEQFF. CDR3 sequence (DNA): TGCAGCGTTGAAGACATAGCGGGAAGTTACAATGAGCAGTTCTTC.

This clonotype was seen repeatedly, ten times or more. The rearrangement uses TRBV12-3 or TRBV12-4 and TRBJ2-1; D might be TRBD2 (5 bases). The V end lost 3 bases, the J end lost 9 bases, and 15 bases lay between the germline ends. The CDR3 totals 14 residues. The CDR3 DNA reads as TGTGCCAGCAGTTTCCTTAGGTTCGGAGGTGAGCAGTTCTTC. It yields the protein CASSFLRFGGEQFF.

The CDR3 spells CASSQNTGTDTQYF. The DNA of the CDR3 is TGTGCCAGCAGCCAAAATACGGGCACAGATACGCAGTATTTT. V is TRBV7-2 and J is TRBJ2-3; D is uncertain. CDR1 and CDR2 from the germline V gene are SGHTA and FQGNSA. V was cut by 5 bases and J by 1 base, with 10 bases left in between. CDR3 size: 14 residues. Combining the CDR3 with reference TRBV7-2 and TRBJ2-3 gives the whole variable domain GAGVSQSPSNKVTEKGKDVELRCDPISGHTALYWYRQSLGQGLEFLIYFQGNSAPDKSGLPSDRFSAERTGGSVSTLTIQRTQQEDSAVYLCASSQNTGTDTQYFGPGTRLTVL.

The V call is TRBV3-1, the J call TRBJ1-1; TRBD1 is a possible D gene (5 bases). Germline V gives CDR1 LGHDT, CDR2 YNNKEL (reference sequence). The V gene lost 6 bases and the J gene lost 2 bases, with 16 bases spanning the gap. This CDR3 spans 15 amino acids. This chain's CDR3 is CASSSTWTSNTEAFF. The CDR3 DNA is TGTGCCAGCAGTTCGACCTGGACAAGTAACACTGAAGCTTTCTTT.

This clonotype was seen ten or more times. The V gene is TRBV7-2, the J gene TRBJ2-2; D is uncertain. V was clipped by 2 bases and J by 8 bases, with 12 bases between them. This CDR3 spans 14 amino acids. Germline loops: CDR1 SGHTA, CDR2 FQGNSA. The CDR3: CASSLSSLSGELFF. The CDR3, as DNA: TGTGCCAGCAGCTTATCTTCGTTGTCAGGGGAGCTGTTTTTT.

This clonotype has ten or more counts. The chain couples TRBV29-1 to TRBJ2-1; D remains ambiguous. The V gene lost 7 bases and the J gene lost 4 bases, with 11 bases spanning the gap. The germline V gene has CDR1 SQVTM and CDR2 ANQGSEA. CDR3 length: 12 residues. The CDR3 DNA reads TGCAGCGACCGACATCTATACAATGAGCAGTTCTTC. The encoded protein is CSDRHLYNEQFF.

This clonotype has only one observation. The CDR3 DNA sequence: TGTGCCAGCAGCCCACCGGGACAGAATGAGCAGTTCTTC. This codes for CASSPPGQNEQFF. The J gene is TRBJ2-1, the V gene TRBV11-2, with 7 bases identical to TRBD1. The CDR3 length is 13 residues. Trimming removed 5 bases from V and 7 bases from J; junction bases left unmatched: 5. CDR1 and CDR2 (germline): SGHAT, FQNNGV.

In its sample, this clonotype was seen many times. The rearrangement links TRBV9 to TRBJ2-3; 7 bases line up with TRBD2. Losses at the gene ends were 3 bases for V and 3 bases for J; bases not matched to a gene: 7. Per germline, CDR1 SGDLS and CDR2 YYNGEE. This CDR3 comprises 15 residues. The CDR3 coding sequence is TGTGCCAGCAGCGAGGCGCGGGAGATGACAGATACGCAGTATTTT. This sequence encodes CASSEAREMTDTQYF.

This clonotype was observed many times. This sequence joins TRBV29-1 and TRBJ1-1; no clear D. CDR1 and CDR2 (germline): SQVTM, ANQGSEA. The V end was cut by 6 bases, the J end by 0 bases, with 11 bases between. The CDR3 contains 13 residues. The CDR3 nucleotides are TGCAGCGTCCTGACATCCATGAACACTGAAGCTTTCTTT. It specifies CSVLTSMNTEAFF.

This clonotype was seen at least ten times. The CDR3 is CSVEEEIPNEQFF. The CDR3 nucleotides read TGCAGCGTTGAGGAGGAGATCCCCAATGAGCAGTTCTTC. V is TRBV29-1 and J is TRBJ2-1; possibly TRBD2 for D (5 bases). Germline V gene sequence: CDR1 SQVTM, CDR2 ANQGSEA. Deletions cut 3 bases from V and 6 bases from J, with 12 bases between. The CDR3 sequence is 13 residues long.

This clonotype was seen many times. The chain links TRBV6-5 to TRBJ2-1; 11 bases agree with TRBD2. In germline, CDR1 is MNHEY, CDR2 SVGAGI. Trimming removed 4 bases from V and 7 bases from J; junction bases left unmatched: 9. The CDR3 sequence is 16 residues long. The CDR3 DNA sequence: TGTGCCAGCAGTTCGCCTTTAGCGGGGGGGCGAAATGAGCAGTTCTTC. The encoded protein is CASSSPLAGGRNEQFF.

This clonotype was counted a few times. The CDR3 protein is CASRAGGGANVLTF. In DNA form, the CDR3 reads TGTGCCAGCAGAGCCGGGGGTGGGGCCAACGTCCTGACTTTC. The gene calls are TRBV28 and TRBJ2-6, with D maybe TRBD2 (6 bases). Deletions cut 6 bases from V and 3 bases from J, with 9 bases between. The V gene's germline CDR1 is MDHEN and CDR2 SYDVKM. The CDR3 has 14 residues.

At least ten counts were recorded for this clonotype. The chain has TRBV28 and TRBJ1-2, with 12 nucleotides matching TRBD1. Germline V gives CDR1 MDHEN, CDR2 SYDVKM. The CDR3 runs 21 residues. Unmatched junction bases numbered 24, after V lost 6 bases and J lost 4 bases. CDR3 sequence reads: CASSILGQGARMGSLIYGYTF. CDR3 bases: TGTGCCAGCAGCATTCTGGGACAGGGGGCGCGCATGGGGAGTTTAATCTATGGCTACACCTTC.